Following are 18 T cell receptor beta chains from one sample sequenced in a study of identifying expanded T cells in peripheral blood. Only in-frame clones appear in the TCRdb table, and some are missing; sequencing was by immunoSEQ multiplex PCR. Found here are 100,000 or so clones, around 90% of them singletons; the top ten hold roughly 15%. The sequencing sample was made of blood. These receptor sequences come from a person aged 18 to 70 in good health.

This chain links TRBV5-8 with TRBJ1-1; D possibly corresponds to TRBD1 (6 bases). This CDR3 has 15 residues. Trimming left V 0 bases short and J 4 bases short, with 13 bases between. Germline V gene lookup returns CDR1 SGHTS and CDR2 YDEGEE. The CDR3 sequence: CASSLGTGLGTEAFF. DNA of the CDR3: TGTGCCAGCAGCTTGGGTACAGGGCTTGGCACTGAAGCTTTCTTT.

J is TRBJ2-1 and V is TRBV5-1; D unresolved. The CDR3 has 14 residues. V lost 3 bases and J 4 bases, leaving 11 bases between the germline ends. Germline CDR1 and CDR2: SGHRS and YFSETQ. The CDR3 region has the DNA TGCGCCAGCAGCTCAACAGAAGATTACAATGAGCAGTTCTTC. The encoded protein is CASSSTEDYNEQFF. Filled out from reference TRBV5-1 and TRBJ2-1, the complete variable domain reads KAGVTQTPRYLIKTRGQQVTLSCSPISGHRSVSWYQQTPGQGLQFLFEYFSETQRNKGNFPGRFSGRQFSNSRSEMNVSTLELGDSALYLCASSSTEDYNEQFFGPGTRLTVL.

This sequence joins TRBV28 and TRBJ2-7; 10 bases fit TRBD1. The CDR3 has 15 residues. V lost 3 bases, J lost 12 bases, and 14 bases stayed unmatched. Germline CDR1 and CDR2: MDHEN and SYDVKM. The CDR3 spells CASSFAGTGVIGGYF. For the CDR3, the DNA is TGTGCCAGCAGTTTCGCCGGGACAGGGGTAATCGGAGGGTACTTC. Combining the CDR3 with reference TRBV28 and TRBJ2-7 gives the whole variable domain DVKVTQSSRYLVKRTGEKVFLECVQDMDHENMFWYRQDPGLGLRLIYFSYDVKMKEKGDIPEGYSVSREKKERFSLILESASTNQTSMYLCASSFAGTGVIGGYFGPGTRLTVT.

The chain combines TRBV5-6 with TRBJ1-1; D is perhaps TRBD1 (5 bases). Germline CDR1 SGHDT, CDR2 YYEEEE. The CDR3 contains 14 residues. Between the trimmed V and J ends, which lost 1 base and 5 bases, there was a span of 12 bases. The CDR3 DNA follows: TGTGCCAGCAGCTTGAGGCAGGGACGGACTGAAGCTTTCTTT. Its translation is CASSLRQGRTEAFF. Supplemented by reference TRBV5-6 and TRBJ1-1, the full variable domain reads DAGVTQSPTHLIKTRGQQVTLRCSPKSGHDTVSWYQQALGQGPQFIFQYYEEEERQRGNFPDRFSGHQFPNYSSELNVNALLLGDSALYLCASSLRQGRTEAFFGQGTRLTVV.

As for this clone: The same CDR3 is also encoded by other DNA sequences in this sample. The chain carries TRBV6-1 and TRBJ2-3, with 12 bases aligning to TRBD2. The V and J ends lost 2 bases and 4 bases, in that order; junction bases with no gene match: 1. Germline CDR1 MNHNS, CDR2 SASEGT. The CDR3 has 15 amino acids. CDR3 nucleotides: TGTGCCAGCAGTGAACTAGCGGGGGGGCCAGATACGCAGTATTTT. Translation gives CASSELAGGPDTQYF.

This clone was seen just once. The chain carries TRBV19 and TRBJ1-2, with D hard to call. This CDR3 comprises 15 residues. Germline V lookup: CDR1 LNHDA, CDR2 SQIVND (reference sequence). V lost 5 bases to trimming and J lost 2 bases, with 15 bases between them. The CDR3 spells CASSYRTELNYGYTF. The CDR3 nucleotides are TGTGCCAGTAGTTACCGCACAGAGTTAAACTATGGCTACACCTTC.

The CDR3 loop reads CASSPGRGEIYGYTF. CDR3 nucleotide sequence: TGTGCCAGCAGCCCGGGGAGGGGCGAAATCTATGGCTACACCTTC. The chain employs TRBV5-8 and TRBJ1-2; tentatively, D is TRBD1 (5 bases). V lost 4 bases and J 4 bases, leaving 17 bases between the germline ends. In germline, CDR1 is SGHTS, CDR2 YDEGEE. The CDR3 runs 15 residues.

This chain links TRBV2 with TRBJ1-2, with D possibly being TRBD1 (5 bases). Germline CDR1 and CDR2: SNHLY and FYNNEI. The CDR3 contains 14 residues. V shed 0 bases and J shed 4 bases, with 9 bases lying between them. This CDR3 is CASSEATAGYGYTF. CDR3 bases: TGTGCCAGCAGTGAAGCGACAGCGGGCTATGGCTACACCTTC.

The rearrangement links TRBV6-6 to TRBJ1-2; tentatively, D is TRBD1 (5 bases). The CDR3 covers 13 residues. V was pared by 3 bases and J by 4 bases, with 9 bases between. Per germline, CDR1 MNHNY and CDR2 SVGAGI (reference sequence). The DNA of the CDR3 is TGTGCCAGCAGTTATGGGACTCCCTATGGCTACACCTTC. Translation gives CASSYGTPYGYTF.

As for this clone: Other nucleotide sequences in the sample specify the same CDR3. CDR3 loop: CASSLVGDSYNEQFF. The CDR3 coding sequence is TGCGCCAGCAGCTTGGTGGGCGACTCCTACAATGAGCAGTTCTTC. The chain recombines TRBV5-1 with TRBJ2-1; D not resolved. The CDR3 sequence is 15 residues long. The germline CDR1 and CDR2 sequences are SGHRS and YFSETQ. The V end lost 0 bases, the J end lost 0 bases, and 7 bases lay between the germline ends.

V and J are TRBV6-6 and TRBJ2-1, with D perhaps TRBD2 (5 bases). V was shortened by 7 bases and J by 9 bases, with 19 bases between the two germline ends. CDR3 length equals 14 residues. Germline V CDR1 and CDR2: MNHNY, SVGAGI (reference sequence). The CDR3 sequence: CASILRRGVGEQFF. Written as DNA, the CDR3 is TGTGCCAGCATCCTAAGACGGGGTGTAGGTGAGCAGTTCTTC.

The rearrangement joins TRBV5-4 to TRBJ1-3; D ambiguous. This CDR3 has 17 amino acids. Germline values: CDR1 SGHNT, CDR2 YYREEE (reference sequence). The V end was cut by 2 bases, the J end by 0 bases, with 15 bases between. The CDR3 DNA reads as TGTGCCAGCAGCTTAACAGCCCATAGCTACTCTGGAAACACCATATATTTT. Amino acids: CASSLTAHSYSGNTIYF.

This chain joins TRBV6-4 and TRBJ2-3; 16 nucleotides line up with TRBD2. The junction had 4 bases not matched to a gene; V was cut back by 6 bases and J by 4 bases. Germline assignment: CDR1 MRHNA and CDR2 SNTAGT. The CDR3 has 16 residues. This CDR3 reads CASSLGTSGGADTQYF. CDR3 coding DNA: TGTGCCAGCAGCCTTGGGACTAGCGGGGGGGCAGATACGCAGTATTTT.

The V call is TRBV5-6, the J call TRBJ2-3, with 10 nucleotides matching TRBD2. In germline, CDR1 is SGHDT, CDR2 YYEEEE. The CDR3 totals 19 residues. V lost 2 bases and J lost 2; bases outside the gene matches: 14. In DNA, the CDR3 is TGTGCCAGCAGCTTAGTCTTTAGCGGGGGGTCGCGTCACACAGATACGCAGTATTTT. Protein product: CASSLVFSGGSRHTDTQYF.

This rearrangement joins TRBV6-5 to TRBJ2-7, with D possibly being TRBD1 or TRBD2 (5 bases each). The CDR3 extends over 15 amino acids. Germline assignment: CDR1 MNHEY and CDR2 SVGAGI. With 6 bases removed from V and 6 bases from J, the gap between germline ends came to 21 bases. The CDR3 DNA reads TGTGCCAGCAGGCGAACGACAGAGGTTGGGGGCGAGCAGTACTTC. Translating gives CASRRTTEVGGEQYF.

The J gene is TRBJ2-5, the V gene TRBV27; TRBD2 is a possible D gene (6 bases). V was cut by 3 bases and J by 2 bases, with 7 bases left in between. Germline V gene data show CDR1 as MNHEY and CDR2 as SMNVEV (reference sequence). The CDR3 sequence is 13 residues long. DNA of the CDR3: TGTGCCAGCAGTTTCGCGGGGCAAGAGACCCAGTACTTC. It specifies CASSFAGQETQYF.

This clone was recorded once. The chain is built from TRBV5-4 and TRBJ1-6; D gene ambiguous. Looked up from germline, CDR1 is SGHNT and CDR2 is YYREEE (reference sequence). The CDR3 runs 15 residues. Trimming left V 0 bases short and J 4 bases short, with 8 bases between. CDR3 loop: CASSLGREYNSPLHF. CDR3 nucleotides: TGTGCCAGCAGCTTGGGACGGGAATATAATTCACCCCTCCACTTT.

This clone was observed a few times. The V and J genes are TRBV6-5 and TRBJ1-5; no reliable D call. The V gene's germline CDR1 is MNHEY and CDR2 SVGAGI. CDR3 length: 13 residues. V dropped 6 bases and J dropped 3 bases, with 9 bases sitting between them. The CDR3 sequence: CASSGRNNQPQHF. The CDR3 DNA is TGTGCCAGCAGCGGACGGAACAATCAGCCCCAGCATTTT.